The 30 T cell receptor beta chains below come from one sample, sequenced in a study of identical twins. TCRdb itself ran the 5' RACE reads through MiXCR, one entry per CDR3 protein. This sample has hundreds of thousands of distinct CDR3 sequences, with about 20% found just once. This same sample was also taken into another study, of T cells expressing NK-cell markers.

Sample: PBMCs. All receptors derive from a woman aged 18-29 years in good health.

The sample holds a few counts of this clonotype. This CDR3 is CAFSPPSLYISGGYEQYF. The CDR3 coding sequence is TGTGCCTTCAGCCCGCCCTCTTTGTACATCAGCGGGGGCTACGAGCAGTACTTC. The V and J genes are TRBV3-1 and TRBJ2-7, with 8 bases that match TRBD2. Germline V gives CDR1 LGHDT, CDR2 YNNKEL (reference sequence). With 11 bases clipped from V and 3 bases from J, the junction kept 24 bases outside the gene matches. This CDR3 contains 18 residues.

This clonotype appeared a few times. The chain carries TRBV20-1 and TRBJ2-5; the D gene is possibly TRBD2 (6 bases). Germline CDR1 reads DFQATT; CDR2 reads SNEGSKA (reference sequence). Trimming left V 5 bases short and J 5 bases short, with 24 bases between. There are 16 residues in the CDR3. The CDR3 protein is CSAPNRVLAAGETQYF. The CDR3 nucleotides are TGCAGTGCTCCGAACCGAGTACTAGCAGCCGGGGAGACCCAGTACTTC.

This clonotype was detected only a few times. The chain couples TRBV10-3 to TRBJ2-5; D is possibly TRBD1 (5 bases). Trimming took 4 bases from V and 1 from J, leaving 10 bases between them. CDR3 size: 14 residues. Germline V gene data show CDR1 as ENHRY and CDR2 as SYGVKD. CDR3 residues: CAISGDSSQETQYF. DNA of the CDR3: TGTGCCATCAGTGGTGACAGCTCCCAAGAGACCCAGTACTTC.

CDR3 nucleotide sequence: TGCAGTGCTAGAGATATTCGACTAGCGGGATTTTTAGATACGCAGTATTTT. Protein: CSARDIRLAGFLDTQYF. This chain connects TRBV20-1 to TRBJ2-3; 11 bases align to TRBD2. Unmatched junction bases numbered 10, after V lost 0 bases and J lost 5 bases. The CDR3 spans 17 residues. Germline V gene sequence: CDR1 DFQATT, CDR2 SNEGSKA (reference sequence).

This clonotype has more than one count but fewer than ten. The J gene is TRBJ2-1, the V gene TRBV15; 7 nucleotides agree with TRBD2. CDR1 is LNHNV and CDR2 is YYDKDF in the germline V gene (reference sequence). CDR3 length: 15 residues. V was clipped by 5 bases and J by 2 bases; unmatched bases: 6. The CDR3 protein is CATSREAGTYNEQFF. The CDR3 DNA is TGTGCCACCAGCCGGGAGGCGGGAACCTACAATGAGCAGTTCTTC.

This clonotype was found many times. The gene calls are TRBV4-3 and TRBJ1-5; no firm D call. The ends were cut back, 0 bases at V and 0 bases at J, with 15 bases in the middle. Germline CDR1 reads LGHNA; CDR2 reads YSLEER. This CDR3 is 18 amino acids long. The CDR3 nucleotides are TGCGCCAGCAGCCAAGATCCCCCAGTTGGTTATAGCAATCAGCCCCAGCATTTT. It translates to CASSQDPPVGYSNQPQHF.

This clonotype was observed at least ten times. The CDR3 sequence: CASSERTGVYNEQFF. In DNA form, the CDR3 reads TGTGCCAGCAGCGAAAGGACAGGGGTCTACAATGAGCAGTTCTTC. V usage is TRBV12-3 or TRBV12-4 and J usage is TRBJ2-1; 9 bases align to TRBD1. This CDR3 contains 15 residues. The trim removed 6 bases at V and 3 bases at J, leaving 6 bases unmatched.

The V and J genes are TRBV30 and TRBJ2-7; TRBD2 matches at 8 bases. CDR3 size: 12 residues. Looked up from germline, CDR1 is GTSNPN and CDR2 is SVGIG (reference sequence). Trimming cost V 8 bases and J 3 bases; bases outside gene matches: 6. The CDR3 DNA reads TGTGCCGTCGACAGCGGGGGCTACGAGCAGTACTTC. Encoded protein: CAVDSGGYEQYF.

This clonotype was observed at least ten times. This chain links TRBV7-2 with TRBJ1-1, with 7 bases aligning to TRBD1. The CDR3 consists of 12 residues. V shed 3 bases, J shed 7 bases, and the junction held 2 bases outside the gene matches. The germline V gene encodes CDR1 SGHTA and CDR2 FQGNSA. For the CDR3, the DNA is TGTGCCAGCAGCTTCCGACAGGGTGAAGCTTTCTTT. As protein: CASSFRQGEAFF.

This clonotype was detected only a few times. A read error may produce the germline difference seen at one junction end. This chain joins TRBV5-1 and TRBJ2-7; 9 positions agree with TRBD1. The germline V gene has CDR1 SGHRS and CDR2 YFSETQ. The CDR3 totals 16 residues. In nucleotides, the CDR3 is TGCGCCAGCAGCTATGATGGACAGGGGATCTCCCACGAGCAGTACTTC. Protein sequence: CASSYDGQGISHEQYF. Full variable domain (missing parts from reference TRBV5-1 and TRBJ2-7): KAGVTQTPRYLIKTRGQQVTLSCSPISGHRSVSWYQQTPGQGLQFLFEYFSETQRNKGNFPGRFSGRQFSNSRSEMNVSTLELGDSALYLCASSYDGQGISHEQYFGPGTRLTVT.

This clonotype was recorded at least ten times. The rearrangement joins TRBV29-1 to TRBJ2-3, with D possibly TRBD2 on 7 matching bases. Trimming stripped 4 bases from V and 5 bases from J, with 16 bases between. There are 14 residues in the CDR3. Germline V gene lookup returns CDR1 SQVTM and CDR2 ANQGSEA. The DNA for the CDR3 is TGCAGCGTTGGGGAAGGGGGGGCCGGAGATACGCAGTATTTT. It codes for CSVGEGGAGDTQYF.

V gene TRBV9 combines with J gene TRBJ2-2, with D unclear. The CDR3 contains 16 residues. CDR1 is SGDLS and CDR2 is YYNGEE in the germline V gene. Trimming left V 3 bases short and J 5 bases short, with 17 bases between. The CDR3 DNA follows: TGTGCCAGCAGCGCCTTTTCCACCGTAGAGACCGGGGAGCTGTTTTTT. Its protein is CASSAFSTVETGELFF.

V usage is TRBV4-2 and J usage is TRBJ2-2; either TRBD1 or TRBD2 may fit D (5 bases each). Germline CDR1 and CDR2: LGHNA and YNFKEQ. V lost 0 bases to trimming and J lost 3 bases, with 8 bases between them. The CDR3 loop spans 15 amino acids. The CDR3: CASSQERGDTGELFF. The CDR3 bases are TGTGCCAGCAGCCAAGAGCGAGGGGACACCGGGGAGCTGTTTTTT.

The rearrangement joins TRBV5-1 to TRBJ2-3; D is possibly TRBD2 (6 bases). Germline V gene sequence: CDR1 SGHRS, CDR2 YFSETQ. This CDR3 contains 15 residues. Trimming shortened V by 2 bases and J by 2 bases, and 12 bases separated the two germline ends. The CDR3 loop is CASSLSGGNTDTQYF. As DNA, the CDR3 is TGCGCCAGCAGCTTATCTGGGGGGAACACAGATACGCAGTATTTT.

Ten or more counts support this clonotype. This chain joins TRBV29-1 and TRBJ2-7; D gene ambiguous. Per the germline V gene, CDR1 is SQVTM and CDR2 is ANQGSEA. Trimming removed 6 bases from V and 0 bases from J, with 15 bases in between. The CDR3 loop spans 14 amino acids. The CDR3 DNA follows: TGCAGCGTCCTAAAGGAACCCACCTCCTACGAGCAGTACTTC. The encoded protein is CSVLKEPTSYEQYF.

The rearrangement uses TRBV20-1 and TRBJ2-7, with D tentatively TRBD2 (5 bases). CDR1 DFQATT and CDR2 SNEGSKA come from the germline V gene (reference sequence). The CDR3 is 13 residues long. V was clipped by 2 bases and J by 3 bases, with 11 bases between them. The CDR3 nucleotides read TGCAGTGCTAGATCTAGCAAGGACTACGAGCAGTACTTC. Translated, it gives CSARSSKDYEQYF.

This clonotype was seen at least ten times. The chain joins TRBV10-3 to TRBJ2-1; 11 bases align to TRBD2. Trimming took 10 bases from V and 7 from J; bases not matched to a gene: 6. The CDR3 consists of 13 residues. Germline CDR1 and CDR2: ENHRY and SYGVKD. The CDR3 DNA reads TGTGCCACCTTAGCGGGGGGGCCTAATGAGCAGTTCTTC. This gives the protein CATLAGGPNEQFF.

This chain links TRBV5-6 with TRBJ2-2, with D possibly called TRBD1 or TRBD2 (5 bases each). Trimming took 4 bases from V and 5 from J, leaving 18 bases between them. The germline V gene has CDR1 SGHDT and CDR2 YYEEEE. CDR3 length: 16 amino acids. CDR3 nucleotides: TGTGCCAGCAGCACTCCGGGGCAGGATCTTACCGGGGAGCTGTTTTTT. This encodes CASSTPGQDLTGELFF.

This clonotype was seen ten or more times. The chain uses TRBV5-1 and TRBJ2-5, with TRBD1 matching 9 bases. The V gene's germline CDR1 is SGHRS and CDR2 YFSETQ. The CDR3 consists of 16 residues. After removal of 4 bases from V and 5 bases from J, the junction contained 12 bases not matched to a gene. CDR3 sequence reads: CASSPLPGQGQETQYF. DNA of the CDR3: TGCGCCAGCAGCCCCCTACCGGGACAGGGCCAGGAGACCCAGTACTTC.

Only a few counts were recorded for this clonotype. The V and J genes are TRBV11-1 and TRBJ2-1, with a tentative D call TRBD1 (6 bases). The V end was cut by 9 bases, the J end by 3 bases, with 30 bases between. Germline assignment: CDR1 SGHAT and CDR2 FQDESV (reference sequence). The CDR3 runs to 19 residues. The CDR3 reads CASTLNPSGQQLNYNEQFF. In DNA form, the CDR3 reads TGTGCCAGTACGCTTAACCCCTCGGGACAACAGTTAAACTACAATGAGCAGTTCTTC.

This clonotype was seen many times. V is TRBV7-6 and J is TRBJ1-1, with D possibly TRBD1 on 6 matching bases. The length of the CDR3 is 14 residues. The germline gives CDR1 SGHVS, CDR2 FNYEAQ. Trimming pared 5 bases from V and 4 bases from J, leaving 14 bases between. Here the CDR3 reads CASSGMQGFTEAFF. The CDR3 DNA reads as TGTGCCAGCAGCGGAATGCAGGGGTTCACTGAAGCTTTCTTT.

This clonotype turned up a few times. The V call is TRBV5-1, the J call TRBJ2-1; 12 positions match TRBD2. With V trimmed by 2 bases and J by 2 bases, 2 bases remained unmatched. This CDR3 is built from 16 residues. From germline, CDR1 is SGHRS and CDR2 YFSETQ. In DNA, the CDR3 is TGCGCCAGCAGCTTCGGACTAGCGGGGACCTACAATGAGCAGTTCTTC. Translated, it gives CASSFGLAGTYNEQFF.

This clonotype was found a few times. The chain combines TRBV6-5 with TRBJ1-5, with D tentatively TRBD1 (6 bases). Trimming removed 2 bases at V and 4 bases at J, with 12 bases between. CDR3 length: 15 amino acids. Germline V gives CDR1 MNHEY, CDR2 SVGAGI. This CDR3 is CASSYRGDGNQPQHF. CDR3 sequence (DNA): TGTGCCAGCAGTTACAGGGGGGACGGAAATCAGCCCCAGCATTTT.

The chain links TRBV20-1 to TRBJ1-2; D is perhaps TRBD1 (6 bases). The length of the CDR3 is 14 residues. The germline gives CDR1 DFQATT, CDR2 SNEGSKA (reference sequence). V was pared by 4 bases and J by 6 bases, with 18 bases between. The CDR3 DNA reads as TGCAGTGCTACCCCCGCGGGGGGCACAAATGGCTACACCTTC. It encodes CSATPAGGTNGYTF.

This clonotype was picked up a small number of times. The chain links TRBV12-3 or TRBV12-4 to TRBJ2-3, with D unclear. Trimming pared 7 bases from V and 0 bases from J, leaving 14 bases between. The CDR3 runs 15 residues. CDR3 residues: CASTPRWASTDTQYF. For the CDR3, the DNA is TGTGCCAGCACCCCCAGGTGGGCTAGCACAGATACGCAGTATTTT.

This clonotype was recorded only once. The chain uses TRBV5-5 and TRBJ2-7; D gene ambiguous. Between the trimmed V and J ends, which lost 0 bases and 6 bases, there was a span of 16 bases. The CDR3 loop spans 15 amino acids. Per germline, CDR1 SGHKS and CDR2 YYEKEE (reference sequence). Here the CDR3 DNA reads TGTGCCAGCAGCTTGGCCCGACTGCCTTACGGCGAGCAGTACTTC. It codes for CASSLARLPYGEQYF.

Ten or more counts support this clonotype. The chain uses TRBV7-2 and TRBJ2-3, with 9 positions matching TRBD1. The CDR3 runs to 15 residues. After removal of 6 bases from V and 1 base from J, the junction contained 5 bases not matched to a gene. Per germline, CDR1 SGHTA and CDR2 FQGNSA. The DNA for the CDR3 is TGTGCCAGCAGTACCCGGACAGGGGGCACAGATACGCAGTATTTT. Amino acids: CASSTRTGGTDTQYF.

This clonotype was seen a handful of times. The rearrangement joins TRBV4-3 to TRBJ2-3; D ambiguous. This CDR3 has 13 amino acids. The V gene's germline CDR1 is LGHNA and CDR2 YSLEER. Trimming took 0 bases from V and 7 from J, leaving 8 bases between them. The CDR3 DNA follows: TGCGCCAGCAGCCAAGATTCCGGAAATACGCAGTATTTT. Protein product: CASSQDSGNTQYF.

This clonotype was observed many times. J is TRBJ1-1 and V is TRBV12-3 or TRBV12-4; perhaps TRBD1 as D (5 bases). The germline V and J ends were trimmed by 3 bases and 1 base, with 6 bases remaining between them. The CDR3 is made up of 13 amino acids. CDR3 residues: CASSLDKNTEAFF. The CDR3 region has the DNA TGTGCCAGCAGTTTGGACAAGAACACTGAAGCTTTCTTT.

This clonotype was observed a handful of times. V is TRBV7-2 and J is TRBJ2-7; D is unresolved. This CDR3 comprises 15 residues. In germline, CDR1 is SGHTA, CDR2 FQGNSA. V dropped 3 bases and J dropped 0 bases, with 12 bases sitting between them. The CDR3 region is CASSFKGFSSYEQYF. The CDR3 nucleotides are TGTGCCAGCAGCTTTAAGGGTTTCTCCTCCTACGAGCAGTACTTC.